One and the same sample provided the 9 T cell receptor beta chains below, sequenced in a study. Clones were read by immunoSEQ multiplex PCR, and TCRdb kept only the in-frame ones, dropping some. This sample has approximately 70,000 clones, with 93% found just once. The sample comprised PBMCs. These receptors all come from a man aged 35 to 55 with rheumatoid arthritis.

The chain has TRBV11-2 and TRBJ2-5; D ambiguous. Germline CDR1 is SGHAT and CDR2 is FQNNGV. The CDR3 sequence is 11 residues long. V lost 5 bases and J lost 3, with 4 bases in between. The CDR3 DNA is TGTGCCAGCAGCCTAAAAGAGACCCAGTACTTC. Its translation is CASSLKETQYF.

CDR3 DNA sequence: TGTGCCAGTAGTATTGGACAGCTCCCTCTAAGGTTCTTC. Its translation: CASSIGQLPLRFF. This chain links TRBV19 with TRBJ2-1, with D possibly TRBD1 on 6 matching bases. Germline CDR1 and CDR2: LNHDA and SQIVND (reference sequence). V shed 3 bases and J shed 15 bases, with 18 bases lying between them. This CDR3 is 13 amino acids long.

The V and J genes are TRBV4-3 and TRBJ2-1; 14 bases align to TRBD2. From germline, CDR1 is LGHNA and CDR2 YSLEER. Trimming removed 3 bases from V and 6 bases from J; junction bases left unmatched: 1. This CDR3 is built from 15 residues. CDR3 loop: CASSQGLAGVNEQFF. The CDR3 DNA sequence: TGCGCCAGCAGCCAGGGACTAGCGGGAGTCAATGAGCAGTTCTTC.

The chain employs TRBV19 and TRBJ1-1; 9 bases align to TRBD1. The CDR3 has 13 amino acids. With 7 bases clipped from V and 7 bases from J, the junction kept 7 bases outside the gene matches. Germline V gene sequence: CDR1 LNHDA, CDR2 SQIVND (reference sequence). For the CDR3, the DNA is TGTGCCAGTACCCAGGACAGGGGACTTGAAGCTTTCTTT. Protein: CASTQDRGLEAFF.

This clone appeared a single time. The V and J genes are TRBV7-2 and TRBJ2-6; D might be TRBD2 (6 bases). CDR1 and CDR2 from the germline V gene are SGHTA and FQGNSA. Deletions cut 7 bases from V and 1 base from J, with 11 bases between. The CDR3 consists of 15 residues. CDR3 protein: CASTRGFSGANVLTF. The CDR3 nucleotides are TGTGCCAGCACCCGGGGGTTTTCTGGGGCCAACGTCCTGACTTTC.

The chain couples TRBV10-3 to TRBJ1-1; possibly TRBD1 for D (5 bases). This CDR3 has 12 amino acids. CDR1 is ENHRY, CDR2 SYGVKD, per germline. The V gene lost 4 bases and the J gene lost 4 bases, with 7 bases spanning the gap. CDR3 sequence reads: CAISAGATEAFF. Here the CDR3 DNA reads TGTGCCATCAGTGCTGGGGCCACTGAAGCTTTCTTT.

This chain connects TRBV18 to TRBJ1-6; a weak D match, TRBD1 (5 bases). Germline CDR1 reads KGHSH; CDR2 reads LQKENI. Trimming left V 5 bases short and J 10 bases short, with 12 bases between. CDR3 length equals 13 residues. CDR3 nucleotides: TGTGCCAGCTCATCCGACAGCTTCTCACCCCTCCACTTT. Residues: CASSSDSFSPLHF.

This clone was picked up one time. V and J are TRBV18 and TRBJ1-1; tentative D call: TRBD1 (5 bases). V lost 0 bases and J 11 bases, leaving 16 bases between the germline ends. CDR1 and CDR2 (germline): KGHSH, LQKENI. This CDR3 is 14 amino acids long. CDR3 amino acids: CASSPPGGVDLAFF. CDR3 nucleotides: TGTGCCAGCTCACCACCTGGGGGGGTCGATCTCGCTTTCTTT.

V and J are TRBV4-1 and TRBJ1-2; D is undetermined. The CDR3 totals 14 residues. Between the trimmed V and J ends, which lost 1 base and 14 bases, there was a span of 20 bases. Germline V gene lookup returns CDR1 MGHRA and CDR2 YSYEKL. Here the CDR3 DNA reads TGCGCCAGCAGCCAAGGGGTCCTCCGGAGTGGCTCGACCTTC. It yields the protein CASSQGVLRSGSTF.